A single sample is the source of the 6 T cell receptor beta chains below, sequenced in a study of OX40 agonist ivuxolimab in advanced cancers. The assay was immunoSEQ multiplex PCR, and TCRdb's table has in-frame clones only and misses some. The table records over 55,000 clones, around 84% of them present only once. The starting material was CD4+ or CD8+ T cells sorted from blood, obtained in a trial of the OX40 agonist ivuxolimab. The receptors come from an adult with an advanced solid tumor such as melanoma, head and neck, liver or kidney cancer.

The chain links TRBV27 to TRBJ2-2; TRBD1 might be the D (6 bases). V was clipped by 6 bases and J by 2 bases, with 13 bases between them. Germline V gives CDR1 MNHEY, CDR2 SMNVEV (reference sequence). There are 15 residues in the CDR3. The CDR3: CASRTAGTNTGELFF. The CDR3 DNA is TGTGCCAGCAGGACTGCCGGGACAAACACCGGGGAGCTGTTTTTT.

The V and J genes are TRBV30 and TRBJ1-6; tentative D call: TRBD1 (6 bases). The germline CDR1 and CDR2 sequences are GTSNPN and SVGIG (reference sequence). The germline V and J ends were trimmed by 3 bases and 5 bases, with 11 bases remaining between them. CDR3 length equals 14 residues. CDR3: CAWSSGTNNSPLHF. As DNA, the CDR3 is TGTGCCTGGAGCTCCGGGACAAATAATTCACCCCTCCACTTT.

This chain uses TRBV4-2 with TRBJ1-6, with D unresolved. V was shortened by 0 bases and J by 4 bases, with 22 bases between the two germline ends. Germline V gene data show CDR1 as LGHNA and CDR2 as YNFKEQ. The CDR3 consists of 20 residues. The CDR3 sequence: CASSQDREPHLVSYNSPLHF. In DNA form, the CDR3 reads TGTGCCAGCAGCCAAGACAGAGAACCCCACCTTGTGAGTTATAATTCACCCCTCCACTTT.

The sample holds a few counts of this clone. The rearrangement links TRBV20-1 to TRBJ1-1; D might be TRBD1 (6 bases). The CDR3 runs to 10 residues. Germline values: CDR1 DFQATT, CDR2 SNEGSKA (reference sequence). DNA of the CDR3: TGCAGCCTAACGGGGGGCATAGCTTTCTTT. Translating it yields CSLTGGIAFF.

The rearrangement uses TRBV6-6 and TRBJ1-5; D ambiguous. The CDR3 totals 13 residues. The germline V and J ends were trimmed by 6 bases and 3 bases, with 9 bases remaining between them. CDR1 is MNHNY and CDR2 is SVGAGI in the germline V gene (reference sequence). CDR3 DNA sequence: TGTGCCAGCAGCTCGGCAGTCAATCAGCCCCAGCATTTT. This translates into CASSSAVNQPQHF.

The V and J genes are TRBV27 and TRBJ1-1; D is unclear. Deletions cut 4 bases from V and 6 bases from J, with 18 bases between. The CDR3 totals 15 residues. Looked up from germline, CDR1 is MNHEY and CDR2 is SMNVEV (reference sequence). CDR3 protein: CASSSLGWAVPEAFF. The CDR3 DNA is TGTGCCAGCAGTTCCTTGGGGTGGGCAGTCCCTGAAGCTTTCTTT.